Below, one T cell receptor beta chain is given with its context. The data belong to a study of blood T cell repertoires in COVID-19. Study information: Samples came from the United States, Italy and Spain, spanning acute and convalescent COVID-19. T cells, B-cell-depleted T cells, or PBMCs supplied cDNA or gDNA.

The trim removed 5 bases at V and 15 bases at J, leaving 9 bases unmatched. This CDR3 region has 12 residues. Germline V gene lookup returns CDR1 LGHNT and CDR2 FRNRAP. Authors' data handling: Quantification of nucleated cells was approximated via reference gene primer amplification. TCRdb's copy holds only in-frame clones and misses some; the assay was immunoSEQ multiplex PCR. V and J calls plus clone size are reproduced from that table; the DNA served to infer D and trimming. Here the sample spans over 200,000 clones, around 90% being singletons. The sample consisted of peripheral blood. J is TRBJ2-1 and V is TRBV12-5; 8 bases map to TRBD1. The receptor comes from a man aged 60 to 75 who had recovered from COVID-19. CDR3 amino acids: CASGPDRGGGFF. In nucleotides, the CDR3 is TGTGCTAGTGGTCCCGACAGGGGAGGTGGGTTCTTC.